Given below is one T cell receptor (beta chain) in context. This table comes from immunoSEQ multiplex PCR, and its TCRdb copy is limited to in-frame clones, with some not included. The sample contains 350,000 to 400,000 clones, around 88% of which appear only once. The data were obtained in a study of blood T cell repertoires in COVID-19. In the study overall: Spain, Italy and the United States supplied samples that represented acute and convalescent COVID-19. PBMCs, B-cell-depleted T cells, or T cells were the source of the cDNA or gDNA that made up the material.

V dropped 3 bases and J dropped 5; count of bases not matched to a gene: 5. Germline CDR1 is SGDLS and CDR2 is YYNGEE. The CDR3 consists of 16 residues. Enrollment of patients from Seattle took place during active infection, with longitudinal follow-up. The sequence derives from a woman aged 60 to 75 with COVID-19, enrolled during active disease. The source material was peripheral blood. The chain carries TRBV9 and TRBJ2-2; the match to TRBD2 covers 12 bases. CDR3 nucleotides: TGTGCCAGCAGCGCCCGGACTAGCGGGGCAACCGGGGAGCTGTTTTTT. This codes for CASSARTSGATGELFF.